Presented here are 18 T cell receptor beta chains from one specimen sequenced in a study of CD8+CD57+ T cells in acquired aplastic anemia. Selection for sequencing was limited to patients who had shown CD8+CD57+ cell expansion by flow cytometry. TCR beta VDJ combinations and CDR3 sequences were profiled from genomic DNA. TCRdb processed the reads anew with MiXCR; each CDR3 protein has one entry. The data show 210,000 or so distinct CDR3 sequences, over 40% seen once. The sample consisted of sorted CD4+, CD8+, or CD8+CD57+ T cells (not recorded which) from PBMCs. All receptors come from a human donor with aplastic anemia.

Remarks on this clonotype: A much larger clonotype is one base distant, so this may be a read error. The chain links TRBV25-1 to TRBJ2-7; 8 nucleotides agree with TRBD2. V shed 6 bases and J 3 bases; nucleotides not matched to a gene: 13. Germline V gene lookup returns CDR1 MGHDK and CDR2 SYGVNS. The CDR3 consists of 16 residues. This CDR3 reads CASSWRLAGSVYEQYF. The DNA of the CDR3 is TGTGCCAGCAGCTGGAGGTTAGCGGGGTCGGTCTACGAGCAGTACTTC.

This chain joins TRBV2 and TRBJ2-7; D gene ambiguous. The CDR3 covers 11 residues. CDR1 and CDR2 (germline): SNHLY, FYNNEI. Trimming shortened V by 3 bases and J by 2 bases, and 2 bases separated the two germline ends. CDR3 nucleotide sequence: TGTGCCAGCAGTGAGGCCTACGAGCAGTACTTC. Amino acids: CASSEAYEQYF.

Comments on this clonotype: A much larger clone differs by one base, so this may be a read error. The chain employs TRBV4-1 and TRBJ1-1, with 8 bases aligning to TRBD1. From germline, CDR1 is MGHRA and CDR2 YSYEKL. V was pared by 4 bases and J by 1 base, with 11 bases of the junction left unmatched. The CDR3 runs 17 residues. This CDR3 is CASSRGWTGRANTEAFF. CDR3 DNA: TGCGCCAGCAGCCGAGGTTGGACAGGGAGGGCGAACACTGAAGCTTTCTTT.

This sequence joins TRBV6-5 and TRBJ1-4, with TRBD1 as a possible D gene (5 bases). The germline CDR1 and CDR2 sequences are MNHEY and SVGAGI. This CDR3 has 17 amino acids. The V and J ends lost 2 bases and 0 bases respectively, with 13 bases between them. As DNA, the CDR3 is TGTGCCAGCAGTTACAGATCAGGGACCACAACTAATGAAAAACTGTTTTTT. This codes for CASSYRSGTTTNEKLFF.

This clonotype was recorded at least ten times. The rearrangement uses TRBV3-1 and TRBJ2-1; 7 bases agree with TRBD2. Looked up from germline, CDR1 is LGHDT and CDR2 is YNNKEL (reference sequence). Losses at the gene ends were 1 base for V and 5 bases for J; bases not matched to a gene: 2. CDR3 size: 14 residues. The CDR3 bases are TGTGCCAGCAGCCAAGGGGGGGGAGACAATGAGCAGTTCTTC. Its translation is CASSQGGGDNEQFF.

This clonotype was detected many times. This rearrangement joins TRBV5-1 to TRBJ1-2, with 8 bases lining up with TRBD1. After removal of 4 bases from V and 7 bases from J, the junction contained 6 bases not matched to a gene. The CDR3 has 13 amino acids. Looked up from germline, CDR1 is SGHRS and CDR2 is YFSETQ. This CDR3 is CASSVTGEGGYTF. CDR3 nucleotide sequence: TGCGCCAGCAGCGTGACAGGGGAAGGTGGCTACACCTTC.

This clonotype was counted at least ten times. The V and J genes are TRBV12-3 or TRBV12-4 and TRBJ1-1; tentatively, D is TRBD1 (5 bases). The CDR3 contains 15 residues. Trimming shortened V by 5 bases and J by 6 bases, and 19 bases separated the two germline ends. Written as DNA, the CDR3 is TGTGCCAGCAGTCGCAGCGGGGGTGGATGGTCTGAAGCTTTCTTT. Residues: CASSRSGGGWSEAFF.

This clonotype was counted a few times. J is TRBJ1-3 and V is TRBV7-8; TRBD1 matches 7 bases. V shed 5 bases and J 4 bases; nucleotides not matched to a gene: 14. Germline V gives CDR1 SGHVS, CDR2 FQNEAQ. This CDR3 contains 17 residues. The CDR3 region is CASSLGALQGTGNTIYF. The CDR3 coding sequence is TGTGCCAGCAGCCTGGGGGCCCTACAGGGGACCGGAAACACCATATATTTT.

V usage is TRBV15 and J usage is TRBJ1-1; D is undetermined. The germline V gene has CDR1 LNHNV and CDR2 YYDKDF (reference sequence). V lost 1 base and J 8 bases, leaving 11 bases between the germline ends. The CDR3 totals 13 residues. The CDR3 spells CATSRVDTREAFF. CDR3 sequence (DNA): TGTGCCACCAGCAGAGTAGACACCAGGGAAGCTTTCTTT. The whole variable domain, remainder taken from reference TRBV15 and TRBJ1-1, is DAMVIQNPRYQVTQFGKPVTLSCSQTLNHNVMYWYQQKSSQAPKLLFHYYDKDFNNEADTPDNFQSRRPNTSFCFLDIRSPGLGDTAMYLCATSRVDTREAFFGQGTRLTVV.

The V call is TRBV9, the J call TRBJ1-2; maybe TRBD1 (5 bases). Trimming removed 2 bases from V and 4 bases from J, with 36 bases in between. The CDR3 has 22 amino acids. Germline loops: CDR1 SGDLS, CDR2 YYNGEE. The CDR3 sequence: CASSVLTSGATGELIPLYGYTF. The CDR3 nucleotides are TGTGCCAGCAGCGTCCTGACTAGCGGGGCCACCGGGGAGCTGATCCCACTCTATGGCTACACCTTC.

This clonotype was picked up many times. The CDR3 sequence is CASSALTTNEKLFF. For the CDR3, the DNA is TGTGCCAGCAGTGCTCTAACAACTAATGAAAAACTGTTTTTT. The J gene is TRBJ1-4, the V gene TRBV6-1; the D is unclear. The CDR3 spans 14 residues. V gave up 4 bases and J gave up 0 bases, with 6 bases separating them. The germline CDR1 and CDR2 sequences are MNHNS and SASEGT.

This clonotype appeared many times. The gene calls are TRBV6-1 and TRBJ2-1; 10 bases align to TRBD2. J lost 6 bases, V lost 6 bases, and 5 bases had no gene match. There are 14 residues in the CDR3. Germline loops: CDR1 MNHNS, CDR2 SASEGT. CDR3 protein: CASRSSGGGNEQFF. The CDR3 DNA is TGTGCCAGCAGATCTAGCGGGGGAGGCAATGAGCAGTTCTTC.

This clonotype was detected many times. V usage is TRBV3-1 and J usage is TRBJ1-2; D possibly corresponds to TRBD1 (5 bases). The CDR3 sequence is 13 residues long. CDR1 and CDR2 (germline): LGHDT, YNNKEL (reference sequence). The ends were cut back, 1 base at V and 2 bases at J, with 5 bases in the middle. The DNA for the CDR3 is TGTGCCAGCAGCCAAGGGGGGAACTATGGCTACACCTTC. Amino acid sequence: CASSQGGNYGYTF.

There are many counts of this clonotype. An end of the junction differs from the germline gene, which may be a read error. The chain joins TRBV7-3 to TRBJ2-1; D is perhaps TRBD2 (6 bases). Germline CDR1 is SGHTA and CDR2 is FQGTGA. The CDR3 runs 13 residues. CDR3 nucleotide sequence: TGTGCCAGCAGCTTAACAAGAGGAGGGGAAGAGATCTTC. This sequence encodes CASSLTRGGEEIF.

The chain recombines TRBV5-1 with TRBJ1-2, with D unclear. The CDR3 loop spans 14 amino acids. Germline lookup yields CDR1 SGHRS and CDR2 YFSETQ. V was trimmed by 0 bases and J by 8 bases, leaving 14 bases between them. This CDR3 reads CASSLALAGRGYTF. CDR3 nucleotides: TGCGCCAGCAGCTTGGCCTTGGCGGGTAGGGGCTACACCTTC.

This chain connects TRBV19 to TRBJ1-2, with no clear D. The germline V and J ends were trimmed by 7 bases and 7 bases, with 10 bases remaining between them. This CDR3 spans 11 amino acids. Germline V gene data show CDR1 as LNHDA and CDR2 as SQIVND (reference sequence). The CDR3 region has the DNA TGTGCCAGTAACAGAGACGGTGGCTACACCTTC. Translation: CASNRDGGYTF.

CDR3 bases: TGCAGCGGGGGGACAGGGGGCTACGAGACCCAGTACTTC. Translation gives CSGGTGGYETQYF. This chain joins TRBV29-1 and TRBJ2-5; 12 nucleotides match TRBD1. The J segment lost 5 bases and the V segment lost 7 bases, leaving 5 bases of the junction unmatched. The CDR3 loop spans 13 amino acids. Germline V gene sequence: CDR1 SQVTM, CDR2 ANQGSEA.

In its sample, this clonotype was seen many times. The rearrangement uses TRBV6-1 and TRBJ2-5, with a weak D call TRBD2 (6 bases). This CDR3 has 14 amino acids. Germline V gives CDR1 MNHNS, CDR2 SASEGT. V lost 8 bases to trimming and J lost 5 bases, with 18 bases between them. The CDR3: CASEWGEFGETQYF. CDR3 nucleotide sequence: TGTGCCAGCGAGTGGGGGGAGTTTGGGGAGACCCAGTACTTC.